The entry below gives a single TCR beta chain sequence along with its context. The CDR3 has 14 amino acids. Germline values: CDR1 LNHNV, CDR2 YYDKDF (reference sequence). Trimming took off 0 bases at V and 12 bases at J, with 14 bases between the two ends. Libraries were prepared by immunoSEQ multiplex PCR; TCRdb keeps only in-frame clonotypes and omits some of them. The data hold roughly 70,000 clones, with 80% to 95% observed a single time. The data stem from a study of blood T cell repertoires in COVID-19. Sequencing input: peripheral blood. This clonotype originated in a woman between 55 and 75 years old with active COVID-19. The rearrangement links TRBV15 to TRBJ1-4, with D hard to call. CDR3 sequence reads: CATSRDNLAGELFF. CDR3 bases: TGTGCCACCAGCAGAGATAATTTAGCCGGCGAACTGTTTTTT.